This T cell receptor (beta chain) was found in a study of Graves' ophthalmopathy and Graves' hyperthyroidism. No donor had other autoimmune disease, uncontrolled infection, pregnancy or lactation. As the starting material, 10 ml of fresh peripheral blood yielded the PBMCs. The sequenced template was RNA, covering the TCR beta CDR3 region. HTBI primers primed a first-round RT-PCR, and a second-round multiplex PCR followed. Using its own MiXCR run on the multiplex PCR reads, TCRdb lists one record per CDR3 protein. The sample holds 200,000 to 250,000 distinct CDR3 sequences, 20% to 25% seen once. This clonotype was seen at least ten times. CDR3 length: 15 residues. The germline CDR1 and CDR2 sequences are SGHDN and FVKESK. V gave up 0 bases and J gave up 0 bases, with 8 bases separating them.

The sequence was obtained from a woman aged 50 to 65 with Graves' ophthalmopathy. This chain joins TRBV14 and TRBJ1-2, with D perhaps matching TRBD1 (5 bases). The sample comprised peripheral blood. The CDR3 nucleotides are TGTGCCAGCAGCCAAGATAGGACAACTAACTATGGCTACACCTTC. Translated: CASSQDRTTNYGYTF.